This is a list of T cell receptor beta chains from one sample in a study of response to subunit inactivated influenza vaccine. MiXCR, run by TCRdb on the RT-PCR reads, gives a single entry per CDR3 protein. The sample holds 650,000 to 800,000 distinct CDR3 sequences, around 18% seen once. Here the sequenced sample was PBMCs from blood, taken about 5 days after vaccination. The source is a man aged 50-59 years who received an inactivated influenza vaccine. The CDR3 runs from the conserved cysteine through the conserved F or W. The D gene is left open where the match is weak. Clone sizes are given selectively: once, few, many, or a class where the clone is expanded.

D gene: TRBD2
J gene: TRBJ2-1
V gene: TRBV6-1
clone size: .
CDR3 length: 16
CDR3 protein: CASSGASGSSYNEQFF
CDR3 DNA: TGTGCCAGCAGTGGGGCTAGCGGGAGCTCCTACAATGAGCAGTTCTTC

D gene: TRBD2
J gene: TRBJ2-5
V gene: TRBV12-3/TRBV12-4
clone size: many
CDR3 length: 15
CDR3 protein: CASRGLAGGQETQYF
CDR3 DNA: TGTGCCAGCAGAGGACTAGCGGGGGGCCAAGAGACCCAGTACTTC

D gene: .
J gene: TRBJ1-1
V gene: TRBV24-1
clone size: .
CDR3 length: 15
CDR3 protein: CATSDSRGPNTEAFF
CDR3 DNA: TGTGCCACCAGTGATTCTAGAGGACCGAACACTGAAGCTTTCTTT

D gene: .
J gene: TRBJ2-7
V gene: TRBV12-3/TRBV12-4
clone size: few
CDR3 length: 16
CDR3 protein: CASSLGGQIASYEQYF
CDR3 DNA: TGTGCCAGCAGTTTAGGCGGACAGATCGCTTCCTACGAGCAGTACTTC

D gene: .
J gene: TRBJ2-2
V gene: TRBV25-1
clone size: .
CDR3 length: 14
CDR3 protein: CASSYGSYTGELFF
CDR3 DNA: TGTGCCAGCTCTTACGGGAGCTACACCGGGGAGCTGTTTTTT

D gene: .
J gene: TRBJ2-7
V gene: TRBV20-1
clone size: many
CDR3 length: 16
CDR3 protein: CSAREGAQGINYEQYF
CDR3 DNA: TGCAGTGCTAGAGAGGGGGCCCAGGGGATAAACTACGAGCAGTACTTC

D gene: TRBD2
J gene: TRBJ2-7
V gene: TRBV5-5
clone size: .
CDR3 length: 14
CDR3 protein: CASSPREVVYEQYF
CDR3 DNA: TGTGCCAGCAGTCCTCGGGAGGTAGTCTACGAGCAGTACTTC

D gene: .
J gene: TRBJ2-1
V gene: TRBV6-1
clone size: .
CDR3 length: 14
CDR3 protein: CASKTWLDHNEQFF
CDR3 DNA: TGTGCCAGCAAGACGTGGCTAGATCACAATGAGCAGTTCTTC

D gene: .
J gene: TRBJ2-2
V gene: TRBV24-1
clone size: .
CDR3 length: 14
CDR3 protein: CATSKGALTGELFF
CDR3 DNA: TGTGCCACCAGTAAAGGGGCGCTTACCGGGGAGCTGTTTTTT

D gene: .
J gene: TRBJ1-5
V gene: TRBV7-2
clone size: .
CDR3 length: 17
CDR3 protein: CASTPKPGRWGNQPQHF
CDR3 DNA: TGTGCCAGCACCCCCAAGCCGGGTAGGTGGGGAAATCAGCCCCAGCATTTT

D gene: TRBD2
J gene: TRBJ2-3
V gene: TRBV20-1
clone size: .
CDR3 length: 15
CDR3 protein: CSALPGAGGPDTQYF
CDR3 DNA: TGCAGTGCACTCCCCGGAGCGGGAGGGCCAGATACGCAGTATTTT

D gene: .
J gene: TRBJ2-1
V gene: TRBV4-3
clone size: many
CDR3 length: 16
CDR3 protein: CASSQAPYETYNEQFF
CDR3 DNA: TGCGCCAGCAGCCAAGCTCCATACGAAACCTACAATGAGCAGTTCTTC